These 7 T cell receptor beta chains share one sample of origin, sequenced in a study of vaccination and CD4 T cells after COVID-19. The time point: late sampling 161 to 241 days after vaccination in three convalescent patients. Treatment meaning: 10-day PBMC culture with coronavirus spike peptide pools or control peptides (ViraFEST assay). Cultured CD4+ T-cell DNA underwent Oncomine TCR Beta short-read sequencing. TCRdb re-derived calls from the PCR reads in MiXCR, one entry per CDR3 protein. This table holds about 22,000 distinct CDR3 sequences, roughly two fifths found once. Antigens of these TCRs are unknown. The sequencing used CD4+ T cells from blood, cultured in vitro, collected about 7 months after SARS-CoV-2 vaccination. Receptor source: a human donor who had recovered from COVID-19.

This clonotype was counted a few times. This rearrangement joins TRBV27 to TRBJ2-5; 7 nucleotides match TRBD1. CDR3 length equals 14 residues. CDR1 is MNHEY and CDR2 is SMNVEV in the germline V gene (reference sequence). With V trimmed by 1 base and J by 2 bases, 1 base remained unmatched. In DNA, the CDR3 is TGTGCCAGCAGTTTATGGGGACAGCAAGAGACCCAGTACTTC. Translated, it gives CASSLWGQQETQYF.

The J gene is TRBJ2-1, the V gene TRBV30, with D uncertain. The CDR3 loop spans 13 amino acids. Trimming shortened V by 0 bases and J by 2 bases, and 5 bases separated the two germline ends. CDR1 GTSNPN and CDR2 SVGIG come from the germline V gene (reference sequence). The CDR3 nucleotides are TGTGCCTGGAGTGTACAGACCTACAATGAGCAGTTCTTC. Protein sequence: CAWSVQTYNEQFF.

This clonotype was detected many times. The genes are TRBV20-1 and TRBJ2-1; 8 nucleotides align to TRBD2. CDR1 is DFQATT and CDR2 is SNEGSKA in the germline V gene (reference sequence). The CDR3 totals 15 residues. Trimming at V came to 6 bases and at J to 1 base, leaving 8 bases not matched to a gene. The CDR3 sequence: CSAESQRGSYNEQFF. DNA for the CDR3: TGCAGTGCGGAGTCTCAGCGGGGGTCCTACAATGAGCAGTTCTTC.

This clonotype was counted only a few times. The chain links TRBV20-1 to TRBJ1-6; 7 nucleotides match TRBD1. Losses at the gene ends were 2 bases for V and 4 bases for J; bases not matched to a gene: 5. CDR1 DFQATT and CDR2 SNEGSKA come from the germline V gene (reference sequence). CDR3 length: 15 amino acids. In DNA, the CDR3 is TGCAGTGCTAGACCAGGGACAGAGTATAATTCACCCCTCCACTTT. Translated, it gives CSARPGTEYNSPLHF.

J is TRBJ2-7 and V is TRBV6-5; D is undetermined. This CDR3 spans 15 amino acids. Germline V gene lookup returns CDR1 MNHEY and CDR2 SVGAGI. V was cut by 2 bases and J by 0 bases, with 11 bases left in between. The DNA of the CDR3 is TGTGCCAGCAGTTACCCGGCCCGACACTCCTACGAGCAGTACTTC. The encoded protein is CASSYPARHSYEQYF.

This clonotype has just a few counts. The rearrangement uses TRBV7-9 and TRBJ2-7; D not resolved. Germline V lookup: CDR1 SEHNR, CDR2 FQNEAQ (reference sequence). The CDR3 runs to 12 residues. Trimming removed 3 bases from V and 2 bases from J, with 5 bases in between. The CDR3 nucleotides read TGTGCCAGCAGCTTTCGGACCTACGAGCAGTACTTC. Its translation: CASSFRTYEQYF.

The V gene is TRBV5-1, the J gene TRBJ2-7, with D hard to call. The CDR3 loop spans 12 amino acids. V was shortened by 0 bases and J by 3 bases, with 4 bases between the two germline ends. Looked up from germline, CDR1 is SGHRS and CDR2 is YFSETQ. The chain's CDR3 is CASSLEGYEQYF. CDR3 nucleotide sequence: TGCGCCAGCAGCTTGGAAGGCTACGAGCAGTACTTC.